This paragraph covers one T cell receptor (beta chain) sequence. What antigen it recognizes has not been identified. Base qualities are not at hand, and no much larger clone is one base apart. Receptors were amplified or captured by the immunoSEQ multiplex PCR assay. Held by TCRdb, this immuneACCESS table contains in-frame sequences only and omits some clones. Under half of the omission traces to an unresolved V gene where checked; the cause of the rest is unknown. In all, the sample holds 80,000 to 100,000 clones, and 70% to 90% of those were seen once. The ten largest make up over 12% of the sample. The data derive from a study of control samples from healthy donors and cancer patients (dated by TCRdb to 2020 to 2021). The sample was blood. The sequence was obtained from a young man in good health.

The DNA sequence reads TGTGCCAGCAGCTTAGTAGCGGGTGGACTTAGCACAGATACGCAGTATTTT. The resulting protein is CASSLVAGGLSTDTQYF. Here the chain combines TRBV7-2 and TRBJ2-3, with 7 bases matching TRBD2. The CDR3 sequence holds 17 residues, the cysteine and phenylalanine included. Only the CDR3 region is kept as DNA, spanning 51 bases read in frame from base 1. V is cut back by 1 base and J by 0 bases, with 7 bases in the junction unmatched. CDR1 and CDR2 are drawn from the germline V gene: SGHTA, FQGNSA.